The 2 T cell receptor beta chains below come from one sample, sequenced in a study of control samples from healthy donors and cancer patients (dated by TCRdb to between 2020 and 2021). Receptors were amplified or captured by the immunoSEQ multiplex PCR assay. TCRdb provides this immuneACCESS table in a form limited to in-frame rearrangements. Some clones are lacking; in checked studies, under half of them reflect an unresolved V gene, and why the rest are absent is not known. This sample has roughly 140,000 clones in its table, and approximately 93% of those were observed once. Clones ranked in the top ten supply approximately 2.5% of the sample. The sample consisted of blood. These receptors were obtained from a man between 50 and 59 years old in good health.

The chain carries TRBV7-9 and TRBJ2-3; D is undetermined. Germline CDR1 is SEHNR and CDR2 is FQNEAQ (reference sequence). The CDR3 sequence is 12 residues long. V lost 2 bases, J lost 5 bases, and 5 bases lay in between. The CDR3 reads CASSLIGDTQYF. The CDR3 region has the DNA TGTGCCAGCAGCTTAATAGGAGATACGCAGTATTTT. The full variable domain, with the rest looked up from reference TRBV7-9 and TRBJ2-3, is DTGVSQNPRHKITKRGQNVTFRCDPISEHNRLYWYRQTLGQGPEFLTYFQNEAQLEKSRLLSDRFSAERPKGSFSTLEIQRTEQGDSAMYLCASSLIGDTQYFGPGTRLTVL.

The chain couples TRBV5-4 to TRBJ2-5; weak D call: TRBD2 (6 bases). The CDR3 covers 14 residues. The V gene lost 4 bases and the J gene lost 1 base, with 11 bases spanning the gap. The germline gives CDR1 SGHNT, CDR2 YYREEE (reference sequence). This CDR3 is CASSPPGLQETQYF. CDR3 nucleotide sequence: TGTGCCAGCAGCCCTCCGGGACTCCAAGAGACCCAGTACTTC.